This T cell receptor (beta chain) comes out of a study of regulatory dendritic cells for organ transplantation (dated by TCRdb to 2016 to 2017). About the investigation overall: Monocytes were cultured with vitamin D3 on days 0 and 4 and with IL-10 on day 4 to generate regulatory dendritic cells. Sorted naive and memory CD4+ and CD8+ T cells had their TCRbeta repertoires sequenced both before and after allostimulation with either regulatory or mature dendritic cells. To evaluate the response of the DCs to a potent maturation-inducing agent, LPS was added to DC cultures on day 6. Paper-wide results and their limitations: Of the resting subsets, memory CD8+ T cells had the largest number of alloreactive TCR clonotypes. In both subjects, allostimulation led to expansion of memory CD8+ clones, although regulatory dendritic cells appeared to cause more limited expansion than mature dendritic cells did. The repertoires of naive CD4+ and CD8+ T cells were highly diverse, while memory cell repertoires were less diverse, with memory CD8+ cells being the most oligoclonal. The authors pointed out considerable heterogeneity between individuals in the alloreactive memory CD8+ T cell pool, and only a couple of subjects were sequenced.

As encoded in the germline V gene, CDR1 is SGHRS while CDR2 is YFSETQ. V ends up 1 base short and J 3 bases short, with an unmatched junction base count of 8. The CDR3 measures 17 amino acids from cysteine to phenylalanine. This entry keeps only the CDR3 DNA: 51 bases, framed from base 1. Only a few counts were recorded for this clone. Its antigen has not been determined. Base quality data are lacking; no much larger clone is found one base away. The TCRbeta CDR3 regions were amplified in a multiplexed two-step PCR with Vbeta-specific forward primers and Jbeta-specific reverse primers. Through the immunoSEQ service, TCRbeta libraries were sequenced on an Illumina instrument. For the original study's pipeline: V, D and J genes were assigned using IMGT annotation, and counts were corrected for multiplex PCR bias using synthetic CDR3 analogues. Repertoire clonality was computed in the immunoSEQ Analyzer as one minus normalized Shannon entropy. Clonal expansion was defined by Fisher's exact test with Benjamini-Hochberg false discovery rate control, using two-tailed P<0.01. Here the immuneACCESS table is served through TCRdb, limited to in-frame sequences with V and J called. Missing clones are a known gap in these copies; in checked studies unresolved V genes cover under half, and the rest lacks a known reason. V, J and clone size reflect that table, while D and trimming were determined from the DNA. The sample table lists several thousand clones, roughly two thirds of them with a count of one. 3% to 4% of the sample belongs to the ten largest clones.

Sorted T cell subsets were CFSE-labeled and co-cultured for 4 to 5 days with allogeneic regulatory or mature dendritic cells at a 1:10 DC:T ratio. Naive T cells were sorted as CD45RA+ and memory T cells as CD45RO+ CD4+ or CD8+ cells by FACS. Two healthy control subjects provided the T cells used for TCR sequencing. The Qiagen DNeasy Blood & Tissue Kit was used to extract genomic DNA. Input material: memory CD4+ T cells from blood cultured with dendritic cells. Taken with the paper, the label for cell subset or site translates to: CD45RO+ memory T cells. The rearranged chain carries TRBV5-1 and TRBJ2-5; the central 11 bases match TRBD2. The sequence was obtained from a human donor in good health. The CDR3 corresponds to CASSLLLAGANKETQYF. The DNA sequence is given as TGCGCCAGCAGCTTGTTACTAGCGGGGGCAAATAAAGAGACCCAGTACTTC. With all but the CDR3 taken from the reference TRBV5-1 and TRBJ2-5 genes, the full variable domain is: KAGVTQTPRYLIKTRGQQVTLSCSPISGHRSVSWYQQTPGQGLQFLFEYFSETQRNKGNFPGRFSGRQFSNSRSEMNVSTLELGDSALYLCASSLLLAGANKETQYFGPGTRLLVL.